This TCR beta chain was observed in a study of blood T cell repertoires in COVID-19 (dated by TCRdb to about 2020). Looking at the study overall: Samples from collaborators originated in the United States, Italy and Spain and spanned both the acute and convalescent phases of COVID-19. The prospective study material was composed of cDNA or gDNA derived from T cells, B-cell-depleted T cells, or PBMCs. Deeply sampled blood TCRbeta repertoires from subjects exposed to, actively infected with, or recovered from COVID-19 were included in the dataset. The repertoires were made available in a free public database intended to serve as a resource for research on the immune response to SARS-CoV-2. The samples were drawn from two sources: the first 160 participants of the ongoing ImmuneRACE study, and over 950 subjects contributed by 6 global collaborators. Sample metadata almost always included a de-identified subject ID, COVID-19 status, age in years and sex. Where HLA class I and class II types were available, the types were taken from metadata supplied by the sample provider, not from assay-based typing.

As regards this clone: Its antigen specificity is not known. Nothing much larger sits one base from this clone, and base qualities are not available.

TCRbeta CDR3 regions were amplified from genomic DNA using the immunoSEQ Assay, a bias-controlled multiplex PCR. In the authors' own workflow: The number of nucleated cells in each sample was estimated by amplification of reference gene primers within the assay. To quantify the absolute abundance of each unique TCRbeta CDR3 rearrangement, sequence reads were collapsed and filtered. For each sample, productive Simpson clonality was calculated as the square root of Simpson's diversity index across productive rearrangements. TCRdb retrieved this table from immuneACCESS and kept in-frame rearrangements only. Not all clones are present; in checked studies, unresolved V genes account for under half, and no reason is known for the remainder. The V and J calls and clone size come from that table; D and trimming were worked out from the DNA. The sample has 20,000 to 30,000 clones on record, approximately 72% of them singletons. The leading ten clones occupy more than 7% of the sample.

V is cut back by 3 bases and J by 0 bases, with 12 bases in the junction unmatched. The germline V gene provides CDR1 KGHSH and CDR2 LQKENI. Its CDR3 holds 18 amino acids, cysteine through phenylalanine. The DNA shown is the 54-base CDR3, in frame from base 1. The collaborating institutions used their own protocols to collect whole blood in K2EDTA tubes. For TCRbeta analysis, collaborators shipped samples as frozen whole blood, isolated PBMCs, or DNA extracted from either of those sample types. General findings and caveats noted by the study authors: How much clinical and demographic metadata was included differed by source and by participant, and the metadata was provided uncurated.

The origin of this receptor is a man aged 60-69 years with active or convalescent COVID-19. The receptor chain draws on TRBV18 and TRBJ2-3; 7 bases in the junction line up with TRBD2. The sample taken for sequencing was peripheral blood. In nucleotides, the sequence is TGTGCCAGCTCACCGTTTAAGAGCGGGACCTCTAGCACAGATACGCAGTATTTT. This gives the protein CASSPFKSGTSSTDTQYF.